The 5 T cell receptor beta chains given below trace back to one sample, sequenced in a study of shared clonotypes between healthy human individuals. Sequencing was performed with immunoSEQ multiplex PCR; in TCRdb, only in-frame clones are kept and a portion is missing. In the table there are about 2.3 million clones, 85% to 95% of which are singletons. The specimen sequenced was naive CD4+ T cells from PBMCs. Indicated subset: CD45RA+ positively selected. The receptors stem from a man aged 18 to 30 in good health. Some clones in this sample may be carry-over from other donors' samples.

This chain joins TRBV28 and TRBJ2-7; 10 bases are a match to TRBD1. The trim removed 6 bases at V and 6 bases at J, leaving 17 bases unmatched. Germline values: CDR1 MDHEN, CDR2 SYDVKM. This CDR3 contains 17 residues. CDR3 nucleotide sequence: TGTGCCAGCAGCACGTGGACAGGGGGTTTGGGCGGGAGCGAGCAGTACTTC. Its translation is CASSTWTGGLGGSEQYF.

J is TRBJ1-4 and V is TRBV5-1, with a weak D call TRBD1 (5 bases). V lost 4 bases to trimming and J lost 6 bases, with 13 bases between them. There are 14 residues in the CDR3. Looked up from germline, CDR1 is SGHRS and CDR2 is YFSETQ. The CDR3 spells CASSGGLPDEKLFF. Here the CDR3 DNA reads TGCGCCAGCAGCGGGGGTCTTCCCGATGAAAAACTGTTTTTT.

The chain combines TRBV28 with TRBJ1-1; tentatively, D is TRBD1 (5 bases). V was clipped by 7 bases and J by 7 bases, with 16 bases between them. Germline loops: CDR1 MDHEN, CDR2 SYDVKM. The CDR3 extends over 13 amino acids. CDR3 sequence (DNA): TGTGCCAGCACCTCCCTGCGGGGGAATGAAGCTTTCTTT. Its protein is CASTSLRGNEAFF. The whole variable domain, remainder taken from reference TRBV28 and TRBJ1-1, is DVKVTQSSRYLVKRTGEKVFLECVQDMDHENMFWYRQDPGLGLRLIYFSYDVKMKEKGDIPEGYSVSREKKERFSLILESASTNQTSMYLCASTSLRGNEAFFGQGTRLTVV.

The rearrangement links TRBV28 to TRBJ2-7, with 7 bases aligning to TRBD1. The CDR3 loop spans 15 amino acids. The junction had 10 bases not matched to a gene; V was cut back by 5 bases and J by 3 bases. CDR1 and CDR2 (germline): MDHEN, SYDVKM. The CDR3 loop reads CASSPPGQAIYEQYF. Here the CDR3 DNA reads TGTGCCAGCAGTCCCCCCGGACAGGCCATCTACGAGCAGTACTTC.

This chain links TRBV12-5 with TRBJ2-3; D is perhaps TRBD2 (6 bases). The germline V gene has CDR1 LGHNT and CDR2 FRNRAP. This CDR3 comprises 14 residues. The germline V and J ends were trimmed by 3 bases and 3 bases, with 10 bases remaining between them. This CDR3 reads CASGFGRGTDTQYF. In DNA, the CDR3 is TGTGCTAGTGGTTTCGGGCGGGGAACAGATACGCAGTATTTT. The complete variable domain, with remaining parts taken from reference TRBV12-5 and TRBJ2-3, reads DARVTQTPRHKVTEMGQEVTMRCQPILGHNTVFWYRQTMMQGLELLAYFRNRAPLDDSGMPKDRFSAEMPDATLATLKIQPSEPRDSAVYFCASGFGRGTDTQYFGPGTRLTVL.